This entry describes one T cell receptor (beta chain). Its antigen has not been determined. Per-base quality was not reported, and no clone a single base away is much larger than it. The immunoSEQ Assay, a bias-controlled multiplex PCR, was used to amplify TCRbeta CDR3 regions from genomic DNA. The authors processed their data as follows. The number of nucleated cells in each sample was estimated from the amplification of reference gene primers within the assay. To quantify the absolute abundance of each unique TCRbeta CDR3 rearrangement, sequence reads were collapsed and filtered. For each sample, productive Simpson clonality was calculated by taking the square root of Simpson's diversity index across productive rearrangements. The table was pulled from immuneACCESS by TCRdb, which kept in-frame rearrangements only. Such tables lose some clones; where checked, under half of the loss comes from unresolved V genes, and the rest has no known cause. The V and J calls and clone size were taken over from that table, and D and trimming were inferred from the DNA. In all, the sample holds fewer than 300,000 clones, and 83% of those were seen once. The biggest ten clones account for roughly 5.7% of the sample.

From the cysteine up to the phenylalanine, the CDR3 has a length of 15 residues. The CDR3 DNA has 45 bases and is translated from base 1. V lost 7 bases and J lost 6 bases, and the count of bases not matched to a germline gene is 13. CDR1 and CDR2, looked up from the germline V gene, are MDHEN and SYDVKM. This sample stems from a study of blood T cell repertoires in COVID-19 (dated by TCRdb to the early 2020s). Concerning the study at large: Collaborator samples came from the United States, Italy and Spain and covered acute and convalescent phases of COVID-19. The prospective study material was composed of cDNA or gDNA derived from T cells, B-cell-depleted T cells, or PBMCs. Subjects who had been exposed to COVID-19, were actively infected with it, or had recovered from it provided the deeply sampled blood TCRbeta repertoires that made up the dataset. The repertoires were released in a freely available public database meant as a resource for research on the immune response to SARS-CoV-2. The samples were drawn from the first 160 participants of the ongoing ImmuneRACE study and from 1,254 subjects provided by 6 global collaborators. A de-identified subject ID, COVID-19 status, age in years and sex were almost always included in the sample metadata. Where HLA class I and class II types were available, the types were taken from metadata supplied by the sample provider, not from assay-based typing.

Overall study results and their limits: Clinical and demographic metadata were provided uncurated, with the amount varying by source and participant.

The collaborating institutions used their own protocols to collect whole blood in K2EDTA tubes. For TCRbeta analysis, collaborator samples were shipped as frozen whole blood, as isolated PBMCs, or as DNA extracted from either sample type. Sample: peripheral blood. The chain is assembled from TRBV28 and TRBJ2-3, with 7 bases matching TRBD2. The receptor was isolated from an older man with acute or convalescent COVID-19. The DNA reads as follows: TGTGCCAGCATACCTAGCGGCCCGGGGTCCGATACGCAGTATTTT. Its product reads: CASIPSGPGSDTQYF. The full variable domain, completed from the reference TRBV28 and TRBJ2-3 proteins outside the CDR3, reads DVKVTQSSRYLVKRTGEKVFLECVQDMDHENMFWYRQDPGLGLRLIYFSYDVKMKEKGDIPEGYSVSREKKERFSLILESASTNQTSMYLCASIPSGPGSDTQYFGPGTRLTVL.